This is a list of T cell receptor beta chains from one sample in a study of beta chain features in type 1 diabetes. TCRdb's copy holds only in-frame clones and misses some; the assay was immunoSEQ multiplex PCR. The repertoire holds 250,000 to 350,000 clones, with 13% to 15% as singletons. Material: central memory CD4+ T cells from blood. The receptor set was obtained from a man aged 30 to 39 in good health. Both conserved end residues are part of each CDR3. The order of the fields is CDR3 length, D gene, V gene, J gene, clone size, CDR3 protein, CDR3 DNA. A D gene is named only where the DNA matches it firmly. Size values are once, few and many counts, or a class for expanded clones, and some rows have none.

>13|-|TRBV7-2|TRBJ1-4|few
CASSRGGDEKLFF
TGTGCCAGCAGCAGGGGCGGGGATGAAAAACTGTTTTTT
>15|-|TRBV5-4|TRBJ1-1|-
CASSSKTDRNTEAFF
TGTGCCAGCAGCTCCAAAACTGACAGGAACACTGAAGCTTTCTTT
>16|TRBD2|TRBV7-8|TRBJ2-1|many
CASSGRLAGGGNEQFF
TGTGCCAGCAGCGGCCGACTAGCGGGAGGAGGGAATGAGCAGTTCTTC
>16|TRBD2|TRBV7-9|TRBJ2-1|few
CASSPTSGGAGNEQFF
TGTGCCAGCAGCCCCACCAGCGGGGGGGCTGGCAATGAGCAGTTCTTC
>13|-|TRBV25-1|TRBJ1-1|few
CASGKGSNTEAFF
TGTGCCAGCGGGAAGGGCTCAAACACTGAAGCTTTCTTT
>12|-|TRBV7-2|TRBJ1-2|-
CASSLELYGYTF
TGTGCCAGCAGCTTAGAGCTCTATGGCTACACCTTC
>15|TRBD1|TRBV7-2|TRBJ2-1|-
CASSLDRGVYNEQFF
TGTGCCAGCAGCCTAGACAGGGGGGTTTACAATGAGCAGTTCTTC
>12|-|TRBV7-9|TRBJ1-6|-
CASSAGNSPLHF
TGTGCCAGCAGCGCAGGCAATTCACCCCTCCACTTT
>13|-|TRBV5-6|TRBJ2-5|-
CASSQRNRETQYF
TGTGCCAGCAGCCAACGCAACCGAGAGACCCAGTACTTC
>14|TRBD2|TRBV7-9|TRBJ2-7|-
CASSFWTSGEEQYF
TGTGCCAGCAGCTTCTGGACTAGCGGGGAAGAGCAGTACTTC
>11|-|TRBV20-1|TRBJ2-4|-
CSARTGDIQYF
TGCAGTGCTAGAACCGGGGACATTCAGTACTTC
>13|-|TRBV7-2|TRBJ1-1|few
CASSPPAGAEAFF
TGTGCCAGCAGCCCCCCTGCGGGGGCTGAAGCTTTCTTT
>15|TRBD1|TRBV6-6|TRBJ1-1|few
CASSPSGDRWTEAFF
TGTGCCAGCAGCCCCTCGGGGGACAGGTGGACTGAAGCTTTCTTT
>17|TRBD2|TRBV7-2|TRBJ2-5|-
CASSPSGTSGGRGTQYF
TGTGCCAGCAGCCCCAGCGGGACTAGCGGGGGTAGGGGGACCCAGTACTTC
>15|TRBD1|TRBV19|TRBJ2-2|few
CASSTGTGNTGELFF
TGTGCCAGTAGTACCGGGACAGGGAACACCGGGGAGCTGTTTTTT
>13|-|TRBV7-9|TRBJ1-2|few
CASSLGVQGGYTF
TGTGCCAGCAGCTTGGGGGTTCAAGGTGGCTACACCTTC
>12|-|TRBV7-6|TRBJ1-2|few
CASALQGYGYTF
TGTGCCAGCGCCTTACAGGGCTATGGCTACACCTTC